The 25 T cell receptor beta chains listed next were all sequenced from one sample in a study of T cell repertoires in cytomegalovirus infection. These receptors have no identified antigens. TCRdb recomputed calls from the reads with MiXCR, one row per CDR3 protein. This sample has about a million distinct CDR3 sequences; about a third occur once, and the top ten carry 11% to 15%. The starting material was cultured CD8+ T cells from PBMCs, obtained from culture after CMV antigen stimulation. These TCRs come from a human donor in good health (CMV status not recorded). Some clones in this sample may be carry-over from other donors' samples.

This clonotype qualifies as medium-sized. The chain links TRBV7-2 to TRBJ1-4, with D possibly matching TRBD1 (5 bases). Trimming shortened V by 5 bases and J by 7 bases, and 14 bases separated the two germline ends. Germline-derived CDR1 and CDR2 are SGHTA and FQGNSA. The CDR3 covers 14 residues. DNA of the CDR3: TGTGCCAGCAGCCCGAGGGGTGACTTTGAAAAACTGTTTTTT. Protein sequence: CASSPRGDFEKLFF.

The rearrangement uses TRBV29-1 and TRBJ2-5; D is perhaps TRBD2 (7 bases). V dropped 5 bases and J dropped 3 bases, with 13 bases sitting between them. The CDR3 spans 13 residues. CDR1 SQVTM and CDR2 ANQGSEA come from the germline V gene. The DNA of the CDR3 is TGCAGCGTTCAGGGGAGCGGGGAAGAGACCCAGTACTTC. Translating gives CSVQGSGEETQYF.

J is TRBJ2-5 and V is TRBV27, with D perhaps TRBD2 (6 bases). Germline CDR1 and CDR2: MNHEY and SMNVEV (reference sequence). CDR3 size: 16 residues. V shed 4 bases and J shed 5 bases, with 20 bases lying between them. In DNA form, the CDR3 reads TGTGCCAGCAGTTGGAAGGGGCCATGTCGGGGGGAGACCCAGTACTTC. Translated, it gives CASSWKGPCRGETQYF.

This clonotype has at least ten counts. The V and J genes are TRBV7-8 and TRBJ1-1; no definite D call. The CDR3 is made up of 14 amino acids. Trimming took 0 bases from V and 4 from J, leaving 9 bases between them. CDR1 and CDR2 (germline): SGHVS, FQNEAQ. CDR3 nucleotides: TGTGCCAGCAGCTTAGCTGGACGGAGCACTGAAGCTTTCTTT. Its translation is CASSLAGRSTEAFF.

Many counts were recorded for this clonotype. The CDR3 protein is CASSLSGYEQYV. As DNA, the CDR3 is TGTGCCAGCAGCTTATCCGGATACGAGCAGTACGTC. The chain combines TRBV11-2 with TRBJ2-7; D gene uncertain. This CDR3 is built from 12 residues. CDR1 and CDR2 (germline): SGHAT, FQNNGV. V was trimmed by 2 bases and J by 4 bases, leaving 6 bases between them.

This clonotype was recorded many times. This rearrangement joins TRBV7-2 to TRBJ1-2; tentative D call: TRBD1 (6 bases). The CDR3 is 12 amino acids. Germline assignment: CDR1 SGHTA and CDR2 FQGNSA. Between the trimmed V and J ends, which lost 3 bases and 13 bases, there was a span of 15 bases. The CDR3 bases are TGTGCCAGCAGCTTTCATCGGGCAGGGGCCACCTTC. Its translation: CASSFHRAGATF.

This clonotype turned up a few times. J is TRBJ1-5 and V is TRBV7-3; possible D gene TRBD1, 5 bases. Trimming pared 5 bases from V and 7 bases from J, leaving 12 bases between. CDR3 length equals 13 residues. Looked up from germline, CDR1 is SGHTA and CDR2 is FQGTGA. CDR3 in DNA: TGTGCCAGCAGCGAACTTCCAGGGCAGCCCCAGCATTTT. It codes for CASSELPGQPQHF. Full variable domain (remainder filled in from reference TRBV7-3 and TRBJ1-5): GAGVSQTPSNKVTEKGKYVELRCDPISGHTALYWYRQSLGQGPEFLIYFQGTGAADDSGLPNDRFFAVRPEGSVSTLKIQRTERGDSAVYLCASSELPGQPQHFGDGTRLSIL.

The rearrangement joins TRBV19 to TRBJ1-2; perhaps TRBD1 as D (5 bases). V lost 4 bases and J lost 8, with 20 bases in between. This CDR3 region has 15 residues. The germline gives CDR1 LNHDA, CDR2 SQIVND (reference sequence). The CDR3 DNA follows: TGTGCCAGTAGTACGCATGGGGGTTCGTCGGCAGGCTACACCTTC. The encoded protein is CASSTHGGSSAGYTF.

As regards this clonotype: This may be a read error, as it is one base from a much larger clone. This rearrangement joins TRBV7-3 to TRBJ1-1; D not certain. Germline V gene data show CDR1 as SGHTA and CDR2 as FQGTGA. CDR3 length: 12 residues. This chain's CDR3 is CVSSPTVDEAFF. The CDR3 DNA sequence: TGTGTCAGCAGCCCGACCGTGGATGAAGCTTTCTTT.

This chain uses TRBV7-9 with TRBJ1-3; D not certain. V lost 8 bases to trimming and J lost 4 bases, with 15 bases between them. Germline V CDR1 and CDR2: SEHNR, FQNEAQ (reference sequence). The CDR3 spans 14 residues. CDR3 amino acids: CASPAGLSGNTIYF. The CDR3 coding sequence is TGTGCCAGCCCGGCGGGATTATCCGGAAACACCATATATTTT.

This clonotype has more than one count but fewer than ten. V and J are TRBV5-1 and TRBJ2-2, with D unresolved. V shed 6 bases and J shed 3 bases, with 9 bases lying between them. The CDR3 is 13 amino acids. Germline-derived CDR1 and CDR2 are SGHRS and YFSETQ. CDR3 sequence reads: CASTETYTGELFF. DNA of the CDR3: TGCGCCAGCACGGAGACCTACACCGGGGAGCTGTTTTTT.

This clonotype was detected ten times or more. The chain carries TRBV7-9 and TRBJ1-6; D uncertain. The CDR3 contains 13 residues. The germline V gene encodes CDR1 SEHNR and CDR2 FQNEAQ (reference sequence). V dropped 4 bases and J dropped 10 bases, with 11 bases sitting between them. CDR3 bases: TGTGCCAGCAGCTCGTCCCCGAACTCACCCCTCCACTTT. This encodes CASSSSPNSPLHF.

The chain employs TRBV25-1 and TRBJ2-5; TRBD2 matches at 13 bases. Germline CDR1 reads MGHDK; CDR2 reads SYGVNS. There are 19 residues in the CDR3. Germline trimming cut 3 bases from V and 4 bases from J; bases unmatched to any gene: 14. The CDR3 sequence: CASSDRTSGGTTFGETQYF. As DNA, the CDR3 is TGTGCCAGCAGTGACAGGACTAGCGGGGGAACCACCTTTGGAGAGACCCAGTACTTC.

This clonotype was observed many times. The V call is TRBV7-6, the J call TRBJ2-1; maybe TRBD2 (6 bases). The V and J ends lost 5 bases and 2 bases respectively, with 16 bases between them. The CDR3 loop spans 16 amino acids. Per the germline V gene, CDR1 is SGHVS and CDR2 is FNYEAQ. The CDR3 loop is CASSRPPGAPYNEQFF. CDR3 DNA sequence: TGTGCCAGCAGCCGACCGCCGGGAGCCCCCTACAATGAGCAGTTCTTC.

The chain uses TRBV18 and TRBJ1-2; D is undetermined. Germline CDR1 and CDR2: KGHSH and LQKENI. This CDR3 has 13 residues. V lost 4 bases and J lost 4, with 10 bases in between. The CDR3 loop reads CASSLGIIYGYTF. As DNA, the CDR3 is TGTGCCAGCTCACTCGGGATCATCTATGGCTACACCTTC.

The CDR3 is CASSQTGQDEKLFF. CDR3 nucleotides: TGTGCCAGCAGTCAGACAGGGCAGGATGAAAAACTGTTTTTT. The chain uses TRBV28 and TRBJ1-4; 7 bases agree with TRBD1. V gave up 5 bases and J gave up 6 bases; unmatched junction bases: 6. Germline CDR1 MDHEN, CDR2 SYDVKM. This CDR3 is 14 amino acids long.

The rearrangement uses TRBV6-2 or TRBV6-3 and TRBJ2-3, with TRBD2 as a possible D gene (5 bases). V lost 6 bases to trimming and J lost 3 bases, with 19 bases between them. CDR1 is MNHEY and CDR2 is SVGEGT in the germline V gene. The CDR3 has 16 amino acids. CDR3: CASRFSYIEGTDTQYF. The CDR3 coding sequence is TGTGCCAGCAGGTTCTCCTACATCGAGGGAACAGATACGCAGTATTTT.

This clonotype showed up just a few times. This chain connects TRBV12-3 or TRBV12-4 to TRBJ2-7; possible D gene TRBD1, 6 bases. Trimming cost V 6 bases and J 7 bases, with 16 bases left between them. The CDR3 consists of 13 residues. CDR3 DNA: TGTGCCAGCAGCCTCGCAGGGGTTCAGGAGCAGTACGTC. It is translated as CASSLAGVQEQYV.

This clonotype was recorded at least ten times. In DNA form, the CDR3 reads TGTGCCAGCAGCTTATCCCTAGCGAGTCAAGAGACCCAGTACTTC. Its protein product is CASSLSLASQETQYF. V and J are TRBV7-6 and TRBJ2-5; perhaps TRBD2 as D (6 bases). In germline, CDR1 is SGHVS, CDR2 FNYEAQ. The CDR3 is 15 residues long. Trimming pared 2 bases from V and 2 bases from J, leaving 12 bases between.

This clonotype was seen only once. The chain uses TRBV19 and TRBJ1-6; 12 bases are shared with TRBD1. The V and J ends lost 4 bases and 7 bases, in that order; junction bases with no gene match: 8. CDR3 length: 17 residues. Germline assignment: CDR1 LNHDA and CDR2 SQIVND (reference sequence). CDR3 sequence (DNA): TGTGCCAGTAGTACCCTGGGACAGGGGGCAGAAAATTCACCCCTCCACTTT. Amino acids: CASSTLGQGAENSPLHF.

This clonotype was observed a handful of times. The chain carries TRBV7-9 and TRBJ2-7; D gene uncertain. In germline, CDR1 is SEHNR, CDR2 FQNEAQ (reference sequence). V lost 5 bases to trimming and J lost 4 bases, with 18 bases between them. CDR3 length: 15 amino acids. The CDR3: CASSSSIGAGYEQYF. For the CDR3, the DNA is TGTGCCAGCAGCAGTAGCATCGGTGCAGGATACGAGCAGTACTTC.

In nucleotides, the CDR3 is TGCGCCAGCAGCCAAGACAAATACAATGAGCAGTTCTTC. It codes for CASSQDKYNEQFF. The chain is built from TRBV4-1 and TRBJ2-1; D not certain. CDR1 and CDR2 (germline): MGHRA, YSYEKL. The CDR3 is 13 residues long. Trimming left V 0 bases short and J 4 bases short, with 4 bases between.

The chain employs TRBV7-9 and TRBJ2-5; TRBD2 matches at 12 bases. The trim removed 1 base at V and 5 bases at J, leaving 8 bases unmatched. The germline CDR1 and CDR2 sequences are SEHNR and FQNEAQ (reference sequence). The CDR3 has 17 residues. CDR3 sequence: CASSLVDRLAGDETQYF. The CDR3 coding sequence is TGTGCCAGCAGCTTAGTCGACCGACTAGCGGGGGATGAGACCCAGTACTTC.

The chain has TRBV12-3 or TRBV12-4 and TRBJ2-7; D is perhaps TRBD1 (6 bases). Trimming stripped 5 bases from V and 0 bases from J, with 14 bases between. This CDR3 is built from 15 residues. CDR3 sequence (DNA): TGTGCCAGCAGTCCATACTTGGGACACTCCTACGAGCAGTACTTC. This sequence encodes CASSPYLGHSYEQYF.

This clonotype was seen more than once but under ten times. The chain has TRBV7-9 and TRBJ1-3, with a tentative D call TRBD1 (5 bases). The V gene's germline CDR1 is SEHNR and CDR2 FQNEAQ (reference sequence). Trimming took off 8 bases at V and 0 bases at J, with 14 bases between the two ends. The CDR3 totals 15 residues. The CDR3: CASYKGSTSGNTIYF. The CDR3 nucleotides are TGTGCCAGCTATAAGGGGTCAACCTCTGGAAACACCATATATTTT.